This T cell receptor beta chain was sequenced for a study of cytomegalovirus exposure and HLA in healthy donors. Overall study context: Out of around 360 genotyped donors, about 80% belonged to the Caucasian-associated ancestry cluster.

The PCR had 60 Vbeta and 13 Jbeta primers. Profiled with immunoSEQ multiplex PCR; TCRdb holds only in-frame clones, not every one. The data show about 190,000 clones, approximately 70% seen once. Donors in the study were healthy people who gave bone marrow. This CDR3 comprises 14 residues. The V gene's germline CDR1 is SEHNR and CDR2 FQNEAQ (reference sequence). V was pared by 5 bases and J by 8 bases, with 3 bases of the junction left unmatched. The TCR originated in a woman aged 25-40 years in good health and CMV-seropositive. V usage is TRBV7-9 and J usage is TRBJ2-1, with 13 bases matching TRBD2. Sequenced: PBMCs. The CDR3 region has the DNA TGTGCCAGCAGCGTTGGGACTAGCGGGGATGAGCAGTTCTTC. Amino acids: CASSVGTSGDEQFF.